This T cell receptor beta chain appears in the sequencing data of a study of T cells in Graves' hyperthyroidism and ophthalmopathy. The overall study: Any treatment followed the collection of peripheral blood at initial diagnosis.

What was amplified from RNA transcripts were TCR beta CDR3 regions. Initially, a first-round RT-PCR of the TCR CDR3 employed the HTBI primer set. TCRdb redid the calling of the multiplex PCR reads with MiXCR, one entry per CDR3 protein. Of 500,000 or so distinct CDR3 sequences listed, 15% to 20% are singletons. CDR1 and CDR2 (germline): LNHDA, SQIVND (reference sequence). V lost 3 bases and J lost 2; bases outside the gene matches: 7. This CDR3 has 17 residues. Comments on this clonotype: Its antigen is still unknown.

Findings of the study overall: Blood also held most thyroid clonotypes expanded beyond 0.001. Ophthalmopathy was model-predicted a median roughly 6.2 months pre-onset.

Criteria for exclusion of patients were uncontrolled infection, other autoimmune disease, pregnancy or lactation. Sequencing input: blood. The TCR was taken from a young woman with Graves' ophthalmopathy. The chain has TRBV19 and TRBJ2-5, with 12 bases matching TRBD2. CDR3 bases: TGTGCCAGTAGTATTGGGACCGGGACTAGCGGGCAAGAGACCCAGTACTTC. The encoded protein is CASSIGTGTSGQETQYF.